Listed below are T cell receptor beta chains from one sample, sequenced in a study of blood T cell repertoires in COVID-19. Assay used: immunoSEQ multiplex PCR; TCRdb lists only in-frame clones, some missing. The data contain 270,000 or so clones, 84% of them singletons. Sequenced sample: peripheral blood. The origin of the receptors is a human donor with COVID-19, enrolled during active disease. The donor label of this sample is uncertain. The CDR3 runs from the conserved cysteine through the conserved F or W. The D gene is left open where the match is weak. Rows may omit the clone size; those that give it use once, few, many or a size class.

>TRBJ2-3|.|TRBV27|.
CASSSLARGDTQYF
TGTGCCAGCAGTTCCTTGGCTAGGGGAGATACGCAGTATTTT
>TRBJ1-1|TRBD1|TRBV14|.
CASSLQGGTEAFF
TGTGCCAGCAGCTTACAGGGGGGCACTGAAGCTTTCTTT
>TRBJ2-7|TRBD1|TRBV19|.
CASRGTGGSGSYEQYF
TGTGCCAGTAGAGGGACAGGGGGGTCGGGCTCCTACGAGCAGTACTTC
>TRBJ2-3|TRBD2|TRBV19|.
CASSIDHLAGGSRDTQYF
TGTGCCAGTAGTATAGATCACCTAGCGGGAGGCTCCAGAGATACGCAGTATTTT
>TRBJ1-2|.|TRBV5-1|many
CASSLAGAGTLWDGYTF
TGCGCCAGCAGCTTGGCTGGAGCAGGGACTCTTTGGGATGGCTACACCTTC
>TRBJ2-1|.|TRBV30|few
CAWHGVSYNEQFF
TGTGCCTGGCACGGGGTATCCTACAATGAGCAGTTCTTC
>TRBJ1-2|.|TRBV6-1|.
CASSERGSYGYTF
TGTGCCAGCAGTGAACGAGGGAGCTATGGCTACACCTTC
>TRBJ2-7|.|TRBV29-1|once
CSATTRLYEQYF
TGCAGCGCCACCACCCGACTCTACGAGCAGTACTTC
>TRBJ1-1|.|TRBV4-1|.
CASSLDRDVAGRRGTEAFF
TGCGCCAGCAGCTTAGATCGGGATGTGGCAGGGAGGAGAGGGACTGAAGCTTTCTTT
>TRBJ2-7|TRBD2|TRBV5-1|.
CASSPTILAGGVLEQYF
TGCGCCAGCAGCCCCACCATACTAGCGGGAGGGGTCCTCGAGCAGTACTTC
>TRBJ2-7|TRBD1|TRBV18|.
CASSTRDRFYEQYF
TGTGCCAGCTCTACTCGGGACAGGTTCTACGAGCAGTACTTC
>TRBJ2-7|.|TRBV7-9|.
CASSLTRGRVYYEQYF
TGTGCCAGCAGCTTAACCCGCGGCAGGGTTTACTACGAGCAGTACTTC
>TRBJ2-7|TRBD2|TRBV9|.
CASSPRLAGGGEQYF
TGTGCCAGCAGCCCTCGACTAGCGGGAGGAGGGGAGCAGTACTTC
>TRBJ2-2|.|TRBV19|.
CASSILTGELFF
TGTGCCAGTAGTATTCTGACCGGGGAGCTGTTTTTT
>TRBJ2-7|TRBD2|TRBV5-5|.
CASSLSGRFSYEQYF
TGTGCCAGCAGCTTAAGCGGGAGGTTTTCCTACGAGCAGTACTTC
>TRBJ2-7|.|TRBV19|few
CASSISSSYEQYF
TGTGCCAGTAGTATAAGTAGTTCTTACGAGCAGTACTTC
>TRBJ2-7|.|TRBV6-5|.
CASSYVEFYEQYF
TGTGCCAGCAGTTACGTGGAGTTCTACGAGCAGTACTTC
>TRBJ2-5|TRBD2|TRBV30|.
CASGLAGPPGETQYF
TGTGCCTCTGGACTAGCGGGACCCCCGGGTGAGACCCAGTACTTC
>TRBJ2-5|TRBD2|TRBV30|many
CAWSALAGESETQYF
TGTGCCTGGAGTGCGCTAGCGGGAGAGTCAGAGACCCAGTACTTC
>TRBJ2-5|TRBD2|TRBV7-9|.
CASLGGGLAEARPETQYF
TGTGCCAGCCTGGGGGGGGGACTAGCGGAAGCCAGGCCAGAGACCCAGTACTTC
>TRBJ1-1|.|TRBV27|once
CASGSSTEAFF
TGTGCCAGCGGGTCTAGCACTGAAGCTTTCTTT
>TRBJ1-4|.|TRBV27|.
CASSRAPTNEKLFF
TGTGCCAGCAGTAGAGCCCCAACTAATGAAAAACTGTTTTTT
>TRBJ2-1|TRBD2|TRBV28|.
CASTGMDRVFSGRDNEQFF
TGTGCCAGCACAGGTATGGACCGAGTTTTTAGCGGGAGGGACAATGAGCAGTTCTTC
>TRBJ1-3|.|TRBV3-1/TRBV3-2|.
CASSKRGNTIYF
TGTGCCAGTAGCAAGAGGGGAAACACCATATATTTT
>TRBJ2-3|TRBD2|TRBV29-1|few
CSVLPGLAESTDTQYF
TGCAGCGTTTTACCGGGACTAGCGGAAAGCACAGATACGCAGTATTTT
>TRBJ1-6|.|TRBV19|once
CASSTGEGANSPLHF
TGTGCCAGTAGTACAGGGGAGGGTGCGAATTCACCCCTCCACTTT
>TRBJ1-2|TRBD1|TRBV11-2|.
CASSLDLRGTGFGYGYTF
TGTGCCAGCAGCTTAGACCTTCGAGGGACAGGGTTTGGCTATGGCTACACCTTC
>TRBJ1-4|.|TRBV2|.
CASRRQANEKLFF
TGTGCCAGCCGCCGACAGGCGAATGAAAAACTGTTTTTT
>TRBJ2-3|.|TRBV6-2/TRBV6-3|.
CASSLHRLDTQYF
TGTGCCAGCAGTCTACACCGACTAGATACGCAGTATTTT
>TRBJ2-3|.|TRBV3-1/TRBV3-2|once
CASSQIAVDVTDTQYF
TGTGCCAGCAGCCAGATAGCGGTGGATGTAACAGATACGCAGTATTTT
>TRBJ1-5|.|TRBV18|.
CASSPDDEAQHF
TGTGCCAGCTCACCCGACGACGAGGCCCAGCATTTT
>TRBJ2-7|.|TRBV5-1|.
CASSLPSSYEQYF
TGCGCCAGCAGCCTGCCGAGCTCCTACGAGCAGTACTTC
>TRBJ2-1|.|TRBV12-3/TRBV12-4|.
CASRAYNEQFF
TGTGCCAGCAGGGCATACAATGAGCAGTTCTTC
>TRBJ1-2|.|TRBV28|.
CASSGFGGAGYTF
TGTGCCAGCAGCGGGTTCGGGGGTGCTGGCTACACCTTC
>TRBJ2-5|.|TRBV5-5|.
CASSWAGQGRGETQYF
TGTGCCAGCAGCTGGGCCGGGCAGGGGAGGGGAGAGACCCAGTACTTC
>TRBJ2-2|TRBD1|TRBV5-1|.
CASSSRQQGADTGELFF
TGCGCCAGCAGCTCCCGACAACAGGGGGCGGACACCGGGGAGCTGTTTTTT
>TRBJ1-5|.|TRBV19|.
CASSIAKHGNQPQHF
TGTGCCAGTAGTATAGCCAAGCATGGCAATCAGCCCCAGCATTTT
>TRBJ2-3|.|TRBV29-1|.
CSAAMERRRVWGDTQYF
TGCAGCGCGGCGATGGAGAGAAGGAGGGTCTGGGGAGATACGCAGTATTTT
>TRBJ2-5|TRBD2|TRBV5-1|many
CASSLIAGEGETQYF
TGCGCCAGCAGCTTGATAGCGGGAGAGGGGGAGACCCAGTACTTC
>TRBJ2-5|TRBD1|TRBV9|.
CASSVAAGGFETQYF
TGTGCCAGCAGCGTAGCGGCAGGGGGCTTTGAGACCCAGTACTTC
>TRBJ1-1|.|TRBV7-8|many
CASSFAGNTEAFF
TGTGCCAGCAGCTTCGCCGGGAACACTGAAGCTTTCTTT
>TRBJ2-3|.|TRBV25-1|few
CASSSSGRVGTQYF
TGTGCCAGCAGTAGCAGCGGGCGAGTTGGTACGCAGTATTTT